A selection of T cell receptor beta chains follows, all from one sample in a study of blood T cell repertoires in COVID-19. Assay: immunoSEQ multiplex PCR; the TCRdb copy retains only in-frame clones and omits some. This sample carries roughly 410,000 clones, around 91% of them seen once, and the ten largest clones take approximately 1.5%. Sequencing input: peripheral blood. The origin of the receptors is a woman aged 35 to 49 with COVID-19, enrolled during active disease. Both conserved end residues are part of each CDR3. The D gene is left open where the match is weak. Only some rows state a clone size, as once, few, many or a class for expanded clones.

TRBV4-1	NA	TRBJ1-1	NA	14	CASSQVQMNTEAFF	TGCGCCAGCAGCCAAGTTCAGATGAACACTGAAGCTTTCTTT
TRBV7-9	NA	TRBJ2-1	NA	15	CASSAGYRGNNEQFF	TGTGCCAGCAGCGCCGGCTATAGGGGAAATAATGAGCAGTTCTTC
TRBV19	few	TRBJ1-6	NA	16	CASSPGGPTNNSPLHF	TGTGCCAGTAGTCCCGGGGGGCCAACAAATAATTCACCCCTCCACTTT
TRBV19	NA	TRBJ2-3	NA	17	CASRPHGTPASTDTQYF	TGTGCCAGTCGCCCGCACGGGACTCCGGCTAGCACAGATACGCAGTATTTT
TRBV11-1	NA	TRBJ1-4	NA	14	CASRQDLKAEKLFF	TGTGCCAGCAGACAGGACCTCAAAGCGGAAAAACTGTTTTTT
TRBV4-1	few	TRBJ2-7	TRBD1	16	CASSQETGVAFWEQYF	TGCGCCAGCAGCCAAGAAACAGGGGTGGCTTTCTGGGAGCAGTACTTC
TRBV6-2/TRBV6-3	NA	TRBJ2-1	NA	12	CASSFYIDEQFF	TGTGCCAGCAGCTTTTATATCGATGAGCAGTTCTTC
TRBV30	NA	TRBJ1-5	TRBD1	14	CAWTRTGMGQPQHF	TGTGCCTGGACTCGGACAGGGATGGGCCAGCCCCAGCATTTT
TRBV5-1	NA	TRBJ1-4	NA	15	CASSLGSATNEKLFF	TGCGCCAGCAGCTTGGGGTCAGCAACTAATGAAAAACTGTTTTTT
TRBV6-1	NA	TRBJ1-2	NA	17	CASSAYRSSGAEEGYTF	TGTGCCAGCAGTGCTTATCGTTCTTCAGGGGCAGAAGAGGGCTACACCTTC
TRBV19	few	TRBJ1-6	TRBD1	15	CASSMVTGENSPLHF	TGTGCCAGTAGTATGGTAACAGGGGAAAATTCACCCCTCCACTTT
TRBV27	NA	TRBJ1-1	NA	14	CASSPKVGSTEAFF	TGTGCCAGCAGTCCGAAGGTGGGGAGCACTGAAGCTTTCTTT
TRBV14	NA	TRBJ1-6	NA	17	CASSQDTSGLPFSPLHF	TGTGCCAGCAGCCAAGATACGTCAGGGTTGCCATTTTCACCCCTCCACTTT
TRBV27	NA	TRBJ1-1	NA	15	CASSLSQGRKTEAFF	TGTGCCAGCAGTTTATCCCAGGGAAGGAAGACTGAAGCTTTCTTT
TRBV3-1/TRBV3-2	NA	TRBJ2-7	NA	14	CASSHEQLSYEQYF	TGTGCCAGCAGCCATGAACAGCTTTCCTACGAGCAGTACTTC
TRBV19	NA	TRBJ2-5	TRBD1	13	CASSRDRQETQYF	TGTGCCAGTAGTCGGGACAGACAAGAGACCCAGTACTTC
TRBV28	NA	TRBJ1-4	NA	17	CASSSSLRRVQGEKLFF	TGTGCCAGCAGTTCCTCCCTGAGGAGGGTGCAGGGTGAAAAACTGTTTTTT
TRBV29-1	NA	TRBJ1-2	NA	14	CSVEEGKGLGGYTF	TGCAGCGTTGAAGAGGGAAAGGGGTTGGGGGGCTACACCTTC
TRBV14	NA	TRBJ1-6	NA	12	CASSVQGSPLHF	TGTGCCAGCAGCGTACAGGGTTCACCCCTCCACTTT
TRBV7-2	NA	TRBJ1-2	NA	15	CASSSAGLKNYGYTF	TGTGCCAGCAGCTCCGCGGGACTTAAGAACTATGGCTACACCTTC
TRBV4-1	NA	TRBJ1-2	NA	13	CASSQQGTYGYTF	TGCGCCAGCAGCCAACAGGGGACCTATGGCTACACCTTC
TRBV19	NA	TRBJ2-5	NA	15	CASSISRTVKETQYF	TGTGCCAGTAGTATCTCTCGGACAGTAAAAGAGACCCAGTACTTC
TRBV11-2	NA	TRBJ2-7	NA	15	CASSLGVGGGYEQYF	TGTGCCAGCAGCTTAGGGGTGGGAGGGGGTTACGAGCAGTACTTC
TRBV14	once	TRBJ1-3	NA	14	CASSQETVGNTIYF	TGTGCCAGCAGCCAAGAAACAGTTGGAAACACCATATATTTT
TRBV6-5	NA	TRBJ2-1	NA	13	CASRPTRYNEQFF	TGTGCCAGCAGACCGACTAGGTACAATGAGCAGTTCTTC
TRBV2	once	TRBJ1-1	NA	14	CASILQGAETEAFF	TGTGCCAGCATCCTACAGGGAGCTGAGACTGAAGCTTTCTTT
TRBV3-1/TRBV3-2	NA	TRBJ1-1	NA	18	CASSQLYRALGMNTEAFF	TGTGCCAGCAGCCAACTCTACAGGGCTCTTGGCATGAACACTGAAGCTTTCTTT
TRBV6-4	NA	TRBJ2-1	NA	12	CASSDSGDEQFF	TGTGCCAGCAGTGACTCAGGGGATGAGCAGTTCTTC
TRBV2	NA	TRBJ2-7	TRBD1	13	CASSGTGGYEQYF	TGTGCCAGCAGTGGGACAGGGGGGTACGAGCAGTACTTC
TRBV7-9	once	TRBJ1-2	TRBD1	14	CASSLLGGTDGYTF	TGTGCCAGCAGCCTTCTTGGTGGGACAGATGGCTACACCTTC
TRBV29-1	NA	TRBJ2-7	NA	11	CSATVRYEQYF	TGCAGCGCCACGGTTCGGTACGAGCAGTACTTC
TRBV7-9	NA	TRBJ2-3	TRBD1	16	CASSLAPGQGEDTQYF	TGTGCCAGCAGCTTAGCCCCGGGACAGGGGGAGGATACGCAGTATTTT
TRBV12-3/TRBV12-4	NA	TRBJ1-1	NA	13	CASSAIVKTEAFF	TGTGCCAGCAGTGCGATCGTTAAGACTGAAGCTTTCTTT
TRBV7-3	NA	TRBJ1-1	NA	13	CASSSGLNTEAFF	TGTGCCAGCAGCAGCGGGTTGAACACTGAAGCTTTCTTT
TRBV6-2/TRBV6-3	NA	TRBJ2-2	TRBD2	18	CASSYSLAGDPNTGELFF	TGTGCCAGCAGTTACTCACTAGCGGGGGACCCAAACACCGGGGAGCTGTTTTTT
TRBV18	NA	TRBJ1-1	TRBD1	14	CASSPSGGGTEAFF	TGTGCCAGCTCACCATCAGGGGGTGGCACTGAAGCTTTCTTT
TRBV9	NA	TRBJ1-5	TRBD1	14	CASSPTGLGQPQHF	TGTGCCAGCAGCCCGACAGGGTTAGGTCAGCCCCAGCATTTT